This TCR beta chain was documented in a study of human T cells and chemical hapten exposure. Study-wide context: Predominantly women, the patients had alopecia areata, totalis or universalis. Broader study findings: Against controls, expanded TCRs gave rise to significantly more large CDR3 similarity clusters.

This clonotype was counted ten times or more. The antigen is undetermined. TCRdb fed the RACE reads into MiXCR, producing one record per CDR3 protein. Of about 120,000 distinct CDR3 sequences in the sample, roughly 13% were seen once. The sample's time point: patch test 1, 2 weeks after DPC sensitization. This sample's treatment: therapeutic diphenylcyclopropenone sensitization with weekly scalp DPC. Blood, whole and unfractionated, served as the source for total RNA extraction. The CDR3 spans 13 residues. V was trimmed by 4 bases and J by 1 base, leaving 11 bases between them. The V gene's germline CDR1 is DFQATT and CDR2 SNEGSKA (reference sequence).

The source is a man aged 18 to 29 with alopecia areata. Some clones in this sample may be carry-over from other donors' samples. J is TRBJ2-7 and V is TRBV20-1; possible D gene TRBD1, 6 bases. The starting material was whole blood, obtained in connection with sensitization to the hapten diphenylcyclopropenone (DPC). The CDR3 region has the DNA TGCAGTGCTATCTCGACAGGATCCTACGAGCAGTACGTC. Its translation: CSAISTGSYEQYV.